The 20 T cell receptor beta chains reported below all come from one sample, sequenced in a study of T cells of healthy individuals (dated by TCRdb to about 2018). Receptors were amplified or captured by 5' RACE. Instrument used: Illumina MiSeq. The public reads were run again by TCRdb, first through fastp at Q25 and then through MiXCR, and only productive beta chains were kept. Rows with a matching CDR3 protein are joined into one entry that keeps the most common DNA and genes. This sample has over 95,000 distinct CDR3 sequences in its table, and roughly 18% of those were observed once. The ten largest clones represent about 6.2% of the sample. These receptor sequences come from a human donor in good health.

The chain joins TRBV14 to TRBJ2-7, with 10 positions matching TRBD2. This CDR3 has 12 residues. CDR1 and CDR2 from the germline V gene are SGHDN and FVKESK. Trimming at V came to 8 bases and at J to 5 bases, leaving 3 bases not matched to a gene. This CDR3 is CASGLAVHEQYF. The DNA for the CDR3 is TGTGCCAGCGGACTAGCGGTCCACGAGCAGTACTTC.

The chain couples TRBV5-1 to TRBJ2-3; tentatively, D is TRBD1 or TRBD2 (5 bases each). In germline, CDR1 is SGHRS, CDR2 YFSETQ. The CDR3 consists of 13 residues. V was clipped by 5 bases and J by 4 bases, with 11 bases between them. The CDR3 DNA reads TGCGCCAGCAGTTCACTAGGGGCAGATACGCAGTATTTT. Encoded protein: CASSSLGADTQYF.

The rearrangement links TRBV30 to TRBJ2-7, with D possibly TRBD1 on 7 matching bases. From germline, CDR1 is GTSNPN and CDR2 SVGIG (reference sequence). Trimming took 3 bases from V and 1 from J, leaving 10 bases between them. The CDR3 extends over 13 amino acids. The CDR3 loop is CAWRQGGSYEQYF. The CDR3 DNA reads TGTGCCTGGAGGCAGGGGGGATCCTACGAGCAGTACTTC.

For the CDR3, the DNA is TGTGCCAGCAGTTCCCCCCCACCGGGGTTCTATGGCTACACCTTC. Its translation is CASSSPPPGFYGYTF. The rearrangement uses TRBV27 and TRBJ1-2; D not certain. The CDR3 totals 15 residues. Trimming pared 4 bases from V and 4 bases from J, leaving 16 bases between. Germline V gives CDR1 MNHEY, CDR2 SMNVEV (reference sequence).

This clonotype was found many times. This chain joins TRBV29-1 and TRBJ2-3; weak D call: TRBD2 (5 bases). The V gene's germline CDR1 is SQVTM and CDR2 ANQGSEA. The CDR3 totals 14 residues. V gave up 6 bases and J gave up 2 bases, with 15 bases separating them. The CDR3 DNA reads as TGCAGCGTGGATCTGGGTCGGGACACAGATACGCAGTATTTT. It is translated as CSVDLGRDTDTQYF.

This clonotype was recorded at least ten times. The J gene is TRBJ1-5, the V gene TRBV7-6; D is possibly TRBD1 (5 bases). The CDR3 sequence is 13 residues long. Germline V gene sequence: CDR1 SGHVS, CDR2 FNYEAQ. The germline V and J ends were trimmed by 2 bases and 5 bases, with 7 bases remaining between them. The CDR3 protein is CASSLRGDQPQHF. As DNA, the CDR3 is TGTGCCAGCAGCTTACGGGGGGATCAGCCCCAGCATTTT. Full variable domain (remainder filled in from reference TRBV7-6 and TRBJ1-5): GAGVSQSPRYKVTKRGQDVALRCDPISGHVSLYWYRQALGQGPEFLTYFNYEAQQDKSGLPNDRFSAERPEGSISTLTIQRTEQRDSAMYRCASSLRGDQPQHFGDGTRLSIL.

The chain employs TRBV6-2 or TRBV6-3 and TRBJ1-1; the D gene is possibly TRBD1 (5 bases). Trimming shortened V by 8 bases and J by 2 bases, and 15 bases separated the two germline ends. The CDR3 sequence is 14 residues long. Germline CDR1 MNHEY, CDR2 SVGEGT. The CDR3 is CASLGRSQNTEAFF. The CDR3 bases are TGTGCCAGCTTGGGGCGGTCTCAAAACACTGAAGCTTTCTTT.

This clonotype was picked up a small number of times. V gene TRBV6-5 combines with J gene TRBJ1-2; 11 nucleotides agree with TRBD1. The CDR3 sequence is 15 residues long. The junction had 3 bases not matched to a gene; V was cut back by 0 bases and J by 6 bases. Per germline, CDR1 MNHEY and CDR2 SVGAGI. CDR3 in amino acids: CASSYSGTGGHGYTF. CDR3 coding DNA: TGTGCCAGCAGTTACTCGGGGACAGGGGGTCATGGCTACACCTTC.

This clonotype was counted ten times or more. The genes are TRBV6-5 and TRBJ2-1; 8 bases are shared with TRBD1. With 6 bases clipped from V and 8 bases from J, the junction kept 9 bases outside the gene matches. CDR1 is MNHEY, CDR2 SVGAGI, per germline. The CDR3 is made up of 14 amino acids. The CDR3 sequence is CASSRGTGLDEQFF. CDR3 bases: TGTGCCAGCAGCCGCGGGACAGGTCTGGATGAGCAGTTCTTC.

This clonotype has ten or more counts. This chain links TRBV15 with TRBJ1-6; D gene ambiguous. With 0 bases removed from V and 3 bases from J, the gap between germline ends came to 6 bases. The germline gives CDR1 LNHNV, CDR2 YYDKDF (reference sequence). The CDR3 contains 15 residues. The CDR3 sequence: CATSRDTDYNSPLHF. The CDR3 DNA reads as TGTGCCACCAGCAGAGACACCGACTATAATTCACCCCTCCACTTT.

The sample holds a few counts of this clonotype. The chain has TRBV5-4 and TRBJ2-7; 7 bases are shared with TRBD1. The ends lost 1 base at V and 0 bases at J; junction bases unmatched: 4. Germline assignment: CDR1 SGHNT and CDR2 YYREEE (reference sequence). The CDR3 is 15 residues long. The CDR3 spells CASSLKQGPSYEQYF. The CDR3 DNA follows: TGTGCCAGCAGCTTGAAACAGGGGCCCTCCTACGAGCAGTACTTC.

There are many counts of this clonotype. CDR3 amino acids: CASSFTTSGANVLTF. CDR3 sequence (DNA): TGTGCCAGCAGTTTTACCACGTCCGGGGCCAACGTCCTGACTTTC. The rearrangement uses TRBV12-3 or TRBV12-4 and TRBJ2-6; no reliable D call. The CDR3 length is 15 residues. V lost 3 bases, J lost 4 bases, and 10 bases lay in between.

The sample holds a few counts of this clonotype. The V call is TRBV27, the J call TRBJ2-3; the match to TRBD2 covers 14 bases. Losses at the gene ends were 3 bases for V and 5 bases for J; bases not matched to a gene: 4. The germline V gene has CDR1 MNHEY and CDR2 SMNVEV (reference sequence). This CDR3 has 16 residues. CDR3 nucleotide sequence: TGTGCCAGCAGTTTCCTGACTAGCGGGGGGGGAGATACGCAGTATTTT. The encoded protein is CASSFLTSGGGDTQYF.

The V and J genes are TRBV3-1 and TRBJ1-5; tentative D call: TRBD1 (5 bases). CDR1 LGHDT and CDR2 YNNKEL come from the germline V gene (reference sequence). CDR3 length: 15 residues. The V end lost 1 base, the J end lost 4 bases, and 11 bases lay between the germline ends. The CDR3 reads CASSQVPGQNQPQHF. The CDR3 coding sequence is TGTGCCAGCAGCCAAGTCCCAGGGCAGAATCAGCCCCAGCATTTT.

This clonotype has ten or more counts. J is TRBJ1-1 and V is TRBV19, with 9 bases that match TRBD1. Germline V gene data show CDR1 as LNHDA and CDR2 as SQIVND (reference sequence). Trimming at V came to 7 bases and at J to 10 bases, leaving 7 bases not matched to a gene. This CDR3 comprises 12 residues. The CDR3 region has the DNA TGTGCCAGTACCGGACAGGGGATAGGAGCTTTCTTT. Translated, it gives CASTGQGIGAFF.

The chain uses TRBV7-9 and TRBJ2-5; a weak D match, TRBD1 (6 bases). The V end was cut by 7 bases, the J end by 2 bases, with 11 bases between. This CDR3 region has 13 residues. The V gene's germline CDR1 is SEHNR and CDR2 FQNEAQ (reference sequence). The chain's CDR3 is CASTGAPQETQYF. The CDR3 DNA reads TGTGCCAGCACAGGGGCCCCACAAGAGACCCAGTACTTC. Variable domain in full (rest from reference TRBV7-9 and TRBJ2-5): DTGVSQNPRHKITKRGQNVTFRCDPISEHNRLYWYRQTLGQGPEFLTYFQNEAQLEKSRLLSDRFSAERPKGSFSTLEIQRTEQGDSAMYLCASTGAPQETQYFGPGTRLLVL.

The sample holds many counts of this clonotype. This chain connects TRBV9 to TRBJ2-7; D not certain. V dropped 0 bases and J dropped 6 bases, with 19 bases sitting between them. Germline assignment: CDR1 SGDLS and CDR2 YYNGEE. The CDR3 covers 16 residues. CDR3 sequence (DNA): TGTGCCAGCAGCGTAGGACCCGGGTTCGAAGTGGGCGAGCAGTACTTC. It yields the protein CASSVGPGFEVGEQYF.

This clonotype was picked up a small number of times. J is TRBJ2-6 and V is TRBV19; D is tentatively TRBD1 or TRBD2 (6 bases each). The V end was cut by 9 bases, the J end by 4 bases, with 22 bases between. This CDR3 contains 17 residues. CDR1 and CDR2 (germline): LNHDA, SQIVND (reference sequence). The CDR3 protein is CASDKGGSVTGANVLTF. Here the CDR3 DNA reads TGTGCCAGCGACAAAGGGGGGTCCGTTACCGGGGCCAACGTCCTGACTTTC.

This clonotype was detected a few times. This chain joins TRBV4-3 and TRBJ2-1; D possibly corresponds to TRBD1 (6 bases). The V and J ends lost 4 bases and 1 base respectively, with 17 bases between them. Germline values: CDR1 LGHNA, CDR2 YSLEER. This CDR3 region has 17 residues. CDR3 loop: CASSLGRGGGSYNEQFF. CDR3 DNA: TGCGCCAGCAGCCTCGGACGTGGGGGCGGTTCCTACAATGAGCAGTTCTTC.

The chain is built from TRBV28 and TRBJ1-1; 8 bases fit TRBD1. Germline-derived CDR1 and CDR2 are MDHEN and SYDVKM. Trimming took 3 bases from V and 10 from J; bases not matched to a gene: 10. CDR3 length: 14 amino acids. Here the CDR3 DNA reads TGTGCCAGCAGTTTCGCCGACAGGGGCCAGGGAGCTTTCTTT. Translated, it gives CASSFADRGQGAFF.